What follows describes a single TCR beta chain. The data stem from a study of Ad26.COV2.S vaccination and SARS-CoV-2 variants. Documented treatment: some 20 received Ad26.COV2.S at low or high dose, single or two shots; about 5 received placebo; per-sample allocation not given. Repertoires come from day 63 after the first vaccine or placebo injection. Clones were sequenced by immunoSEQ multiplex PCR, and TCRdb holds only the in-frame ones, with some missing. The sample has roughly 700,000 clones; around 89% are singletons. This CDR3 has 17 amino acids. Looked up from germline, CDR1 is SEHNR and CDR2 is FQNEAQ (reference sequence). V gave up 2 bases and J gave up 1 base; unmatched junction bases: 8.

The chain links TRBV7-9 to TRBJ2-3; 8 bases match TRBD2. The sequenced sample was peripheral blood, obtained in a trial of Ad26.COV2.S vaccine versus placebo. The origin of this receptor is a person between 18 and 60 years old who received the Ad26.COV2.S COVID-19 vaccine or a placebo. As DNA, the CDR3 is TGTGCCAGCAGCTTAAGAATCGGGAGGGGTCGCACAGATACGCAGTATTTT. Protein: CASSLRIGRGRTDTQYF.